These T cell receptor beta chains were read from a single sample in a study of long-term antiretroviral therapy in people with HIV. Sequenced by immunoSEQ multiplex PCR; TCRdb stores in-frame clones only, minus some. Of under 25,000 clones listed, over 85% were seen once; the top ten hold about 10%. Sequencing was performed on unsorted PBMCs, taken 7.6 years after starting antiretroviral therapy. The receptors stem from a woman aged 40 to 55 with HIV. Both conserved end residues are part of each CDR3. A D gene is named only where the DNA matches it firmly. Rows give clone size only sometimes, using once, few, many, or a class for an expanded clone.

TRBJ2-4 | TRBV7-9 | 13 | NA | NA | TGTGCCAGCAGACCACTAGGGGTAAACATTCAGTACTTC | CASRPLGVNIQYF
TRBJ2-6 | TRBV6-5 | 14 | NA | NA | TGTGCCAGCAGTTACTCGACTGGGGCCAACGTCCTGACTTTC | CASSYSTGANVLTF
TRBJ1-2 | TRBV10-3 | 16 | TRBD1 | once | TGTGCCATCAGGACTCCTAGTGAGGGACAGGGAGATGGCTACACCTTC | CAIRTPSEGQGDGYTF
TRBJ2-3 | TRBV5-4 | 16 | TRBD2 | NA | TGTGCCAGCAGGGGAAGCGGGGGCCCTGTCCTCAGTACGCAGTATTTT | CASRGSGGPVLSTQYF
TRBJ2-7 | TRBV9 | 14 | NA | medium-sized | TGTGCCAGCAGCGGTGGACCGCCCAACTACGAGCAGTACTTC | CASSGGPPNYEQYF
TRBJ1-5 | TRBV10-3 | 14 | NA | NA | TGTGCCACCCAAGGGGTTCATACCAATCAGCCCCAGCATTTT | CATQGVHTNQPQHF
TRBJ1-5 | TRBV5-1 | 16 | TRBD1 | NA | TGCGCCAGCAGCCCGGACGGGACAGGGAACAATCAGCCCCAGCATTTT | CASSPDGTGNNQPQHF
TRBJ2-4 | TRBV9 | 17 | NA | NA | TGTGCCAGCAGCGTAGGAGGAGGGGCTGCCCCCAAAAACATTCAGTACTTC | CASSVGGGAAPKNIQYF
TRBJ1-2 | TRBV19 | 14 | NA | NA | TGTGCCAGTAGTATGACAGGAGCTAACTATGGCTACACCTTC | CASSMTGANYGYTF
TRBJ1-3 | TRBV4-3 | 18 | TRBD1 | NA | TGCGCCAGCAGCCAAGATGGCCCGGGACAGCGCTCTGGAAACACCATATATTTT | CASSQDGPGQRSGNTIYF
TRBJ2-7 | TRBV6-6 | 13 | NA | NA | TGTGCCAGCAGTTACAACAGGGTCTACGAGCAGTACTTC | CASSYNRVYEQYF
TRBJ2-3 | TRBV4-3 | 14 | TRBD1 | NA | TGCGCCAGCAGCTCCGGACAGGGAACAGATACGCAGTATTTT | CASSSGQGTDTQYF
TRBJ1-3 | TRBV19 | 15 | NA | NA | TGTGCCAGTAGTATCGGGGACTTCTCTGGAAACACCATATATTTT | CASSIGDFSGNTIYF
TRBJ1-2 | TRBV6-5 | 13 | TRBD1 | NA | TGTGCCACTACCCTGGGACAGGGCTATGGCTACACCTTC | CATTLGQGYGYTF
TRBJ1-1 | TRBV18 | 14 | TRBD1 | once | TGTGCCAGCTCAATAGACAGGGGAGACACTGAAGCTTTCTTT | CASSIDRGDTEAFF
TRBJ1-2 | TRBV19 | 17 | NA | NA | TGTGCCAGTAGTATAGATCGGTCCAGGGCTCAGCGTTCGGGCTACACCTTC | CASSIDRSRAQRSGYTF
TRBJ1-2 | TRBV6-5 | 13 | NA | NA | TGTGCCAGCAGTTACCCCGGACGTGTTGGCTACACCTTC | CASSYPGRVGYTF
TRBJ1-2 | TRBV30 | 11 | NA | NA | TGTGCCTGGAGCCGAAGCCAGGGCTACACCTTC | CAWSRSQGYTF
TRBJ1-6 | TRBV30 | 14 | NA | once | TGTGCCTGGAGTGTAAGGGCGGGACCCTCTCCCCTCCACTTT | CAWSVRAGPSPLHF
TRBJ1-6 | TRBV7-2 | 15 | NA | NA | TGTGCCAGCAGCTTAGATGGGGGTTATAATTCACCCCTCCACTTT | CASSLDGGYNSPLHF
TRBJ1-5 | TRBV6-4 | 18 | NA | NA | TGTGCCAGCAGTGACACCCGCCCTCGGGGGGCAGAAAATCAGCCCCAGCATTTT | CASSDTRPRGAENQPQHF
TRBJ1-2 | TRBV30 | 14 | NA | NA | TGTGCCTGGACCACACAGGGCTACGACTATGGCTACACCTTC | CAWTTQGYDYGYTF
TRBJ2-7 | TRBV7-6 | 13 | NA | NA | TGTGCCAGCAGCTTATCGGCTATGCGCGAGCAGTACTTC | CASSLSAMREQYF
TRBJ1-1 | TRBV5-4 | 14 | NA | once | TGTGCCAGCAGCATCCCGACGGGGAACACTGAAGCTTTCTTT | CASSIPTGNTEAFF
TRBJ1-5 | TRBV28 | 14 | TRBD1 | NA | TGTGCCAGCTTCTCCCGGGACAGCGAACAGCCCCAGCATTTT | CASFSRDSEQPQHF
TRBJ1-1 | TRBV18 | 12 | NA | NA | TGTGCCAGCTCACAGCCTAACACTGAAGCTTTCTTT | CASSQPNTEAFF
TRBJ1-3 | TRBV6-6 | 15 | TRBD1 | NA | TGTGCCAGCAGTTATGGATCAGGGGGTGGAAACACCATATATTTT | CASSYGSGGGNTIYF
TRBJ2-1 | TRBV28 | 16 | TRBD2 | NA | TGTGCCAGCAGGCGAGCTAGCGGGGGGGACTACAATGAGCAGTTCTTC | CASRRASGGDYNEQFF
TRBJ1-4 | TRBV2 | 14 | NA | NA | TGTGCCAGCAGTGAATCGGTGGCTAATGAAAAACTGTTTTTT | CASSESVANEKLFF
TRBJ2-1 | TRBV11-2 | 13 | NA | NA | TGTGCCAGCACCCCGGGTCTCTACAATGAGCAGTTCTTC | CASTPGLYNEQFF
TRBJ2-3 | TRBV11-2 | 15 | NA | NA | TGTGCCAGCAGCTTCAGAAGCGGACCCACAGATACGCAGTATTTT | CASSFRSGPTDTQYF
TRBJ2-7 | TRBV19 | 15 | TRBD1 | NA | TGTGCCAGTAGTATATCGGGACAGGCTGGCTACGAGCAGTACTTC | CASSISGQAGYEQYF
TRBJ1-1 | TRBV4-3 | 13 | NA | NA | TGCGCCAGCAGCCACACAGGGCACACTGAAGCTTTCTTT | CASSHTGHTEAFF
TRBJ2-3 | TRBV29-1 | 15 | NA | NA | TGCAGCGTCGGGCGGGGGACAGGCAGCACAGATACGCAGTATTTT | CSVGRGTGSTDTQYF
TRBJ1-1 | TRBV2 | 14 | NA | NA | TGTGCCAGCAGTGCCAACTACAGACAGTTCGAAGCTTTCTTT | CASSANYRQFEAFF
TRBJ1-1 | TRBV18 | 16 | TRBD1 | NA | TGTGCCAGCTCACCCCCTCAGACAGGGATGAACACTGAAGCTTTCTTT | CASSPPQTGMNTEAFF
TRBJ2-1 | TRBV2 | 16 | TRBD2 | once | TGTGCCAGCAGTGAAAGGGCTAGCGGGGGGGCTTTTGAGCAGTTCTTC | CASSERASGGAFEQFF
TRBJ1-6 | TRBV5-6 | 15 | TRBD1 | NA | TGTGCCAGCAGCTTGTTGGACAGGGTGGACTCACCCCTCCACTTT | CASSLLDRVDSPLHF
TRBJ1-1 | TRBV18 | 13 | TRBD1 | NA | TGTGCCAGCTCACAGACAGGGGACACTGAAGCTTTCTTT | CASSQTGDTEAFF
TRBJ2-5 | TRBV9 | 16 | NA | NA | TGTGCCAGCAGCGTAGGACAGGTCATGGGGGAAGAGACCCAGTACTTC | CASSVGQVMGEETQYF
TRBJ2-1 | TRBV5-1 | 17 | NA | NA | TGCGCCAGCAGCTTGGCCCTCCACAGGAACTCCTACAATGAGCAGTTCTTC | CASSLALHRNSYNEQFF
TRBJ1-1 | TRBV5-1 | 15 | NA | NA | TGCGCCAGCAGCTTGGGGCCAAGACAGGTTATTGAAGCTTTCTTT | CASSLGPRQVIEAFF
TRBJ2-1 | TRBV5-4 | 13 | NA | NA | TGTGCCAGCAGCTTGATAAGCGTCAATGAGCAGTTCTTC | CASSLISVNEQFF
TRBJ2-5 | TRBV7-8 | 13 | TRBD1 | NA | TGTGCCAGCAGCTACGGGACAGGGGTGACCCAGTACTTC | CASSYGTGVTQYF
TRBJ2-7 | TRBV10-1 | 11 | NA | once | TGCGCCGTACACAGGGACTACGAGCAGTACTTC | CAVHRDYEQYF
TRBJ2-3 | TRBV27 | 16 | NA | NA | TGTGCCAGCAGCCCCACCGACAGGACTTATACAGATACGCAGTATTTT | CASSPTDRTYTDTQYF
TRBJ1-6 | TRBV6-5 | 13 | NA | NA | TGTGCCAGCGCCACCGACTCTGGTTCACCCCTCCACTTT | CASATDSGSPLHF
TRBJ1-2 | TRBV6-5 | 13 | TRBD1 | NA | TGTGCCAGCAGTCAGGGACAGGTCTATGGCTACACCTTC | CASSQGQVYGYTF
TRBJ1-3 | TRBV7-9 | 17 | TRBD1 | NA | TGTGCCAGCAGCTTCGAGACAGGGGGCTCTGATGGAAACACCATATATTTT | CASSFETGGSDGNTIYF
TRBJ2-1 | TRBV6-6 | 15 | TRBD2 | NA | TGTGCCAGCAGTCCCCAGGGACTAGCGTTTAGTGAGCAGTTCTTC | CASSPQGLAFSEQFF
TRBJ1-4 | TRBV7-2 | 16 | TRBD1 | NA | TGTGCCAGCAGCTTGGTGGGACAGCCAACTAATGAAAAACTGTTTTTT | CASSLVGQPTNEKLFF
TRBJ1-2 | TRBV4-3 | 12 | NA | NA | TGCGCCAGCAGCCAATTAGGGGAAGGCTACACCTTC | CASSQLGEGYTF
TRBJ2-6 | TRBV19 | 18 | NA | once | TGTGCCAGTACCGATCCCTGGCAGGCGAAAACCTTGGCCAACGTCCTGACTTTC | CASTDPWQAKTLANVLTF
TRBJ2-2 | TRBV6-5 | 15 | NA | NA | TGTGCCAGCAGTTACTCGGGGGTTAGCACCGGGGAGCTGTTTTTT | CASSYSGVSTGELFF
TRBJ1-1 | TRBV7-2 | 15 | NA | NA | TGTGCCAGCAGCTTAGTTGGGGGGATGAACACTGAAGCTTTCTTT | CASSLVGGMNTEAFF
TRBJ1-1 | TRBV30 | 14 | TRBD1 | NA | TGTGCCTGGAAACTACAGGGGTTTAACCCTGAAGCTTTCTTT | CAWKLQGFNPEAFF
TRBJ1-1 | TRBV25-1 | 16 | TRBD1 | NA | TGTGCCAGCAGTGAAACCATGGGGCGGGACAGCACTGAAGCTTTCTTT | CASSETMGRDSTEAFF
TRBJ1-1 | TRBV2 | 13 | NA | NA | TGTGCCAGCAGTGATAGACCCCGAACTGAAGCTTTCTTT | CASSDRPRTEAFF
TRBJ2-3 | TRBV5-1 | 16 | TRBD1 | NA | TGCGCCAGCAGCCCCGGGACAGGGGACGTCGCAGATACGCAGTATTTT | CASSPGTGDVADTQYF